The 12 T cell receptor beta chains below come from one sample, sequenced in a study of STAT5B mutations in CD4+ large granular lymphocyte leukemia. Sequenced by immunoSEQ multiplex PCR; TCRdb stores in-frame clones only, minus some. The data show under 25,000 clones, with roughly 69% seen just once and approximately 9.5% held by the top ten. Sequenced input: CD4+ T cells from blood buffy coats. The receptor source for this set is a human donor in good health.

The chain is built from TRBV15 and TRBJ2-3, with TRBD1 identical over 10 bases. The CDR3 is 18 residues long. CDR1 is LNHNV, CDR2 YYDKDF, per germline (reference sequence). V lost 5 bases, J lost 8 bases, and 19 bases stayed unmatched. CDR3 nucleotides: TGTGCCACCAGCGCGAGAAAGACAGGGGGCGTGATTGGCGGTACGCAGTATTTT. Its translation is CATSARKTGGVIGGTQYF.

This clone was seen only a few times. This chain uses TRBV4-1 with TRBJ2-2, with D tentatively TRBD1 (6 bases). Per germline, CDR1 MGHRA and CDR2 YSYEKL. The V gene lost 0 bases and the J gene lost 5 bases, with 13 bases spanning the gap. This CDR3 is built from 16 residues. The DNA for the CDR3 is TGCGCCAGCAGCCAAGATGCAGGGGCGAGGACCGGGGAGCTGTTTTTT. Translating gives CASSQDAGARTGELFF.

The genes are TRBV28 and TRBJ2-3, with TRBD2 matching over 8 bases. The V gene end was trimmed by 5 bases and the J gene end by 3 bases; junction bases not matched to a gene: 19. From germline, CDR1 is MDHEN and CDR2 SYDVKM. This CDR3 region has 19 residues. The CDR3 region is CASSPPRSGSYIKTDTQYF. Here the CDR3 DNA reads TGTGCCAGCAGTCCCCCCCGGAGCGGGAGTTACATTAAGACAGATACGCAGTATTTT.

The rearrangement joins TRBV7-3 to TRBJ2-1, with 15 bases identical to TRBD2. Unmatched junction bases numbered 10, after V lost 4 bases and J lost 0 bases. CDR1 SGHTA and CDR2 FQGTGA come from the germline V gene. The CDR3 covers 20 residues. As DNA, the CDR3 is TGTGCCAGCAGCTGGATAGGTGGACTAGCGGGAGGGAGCTCCTACAATGAGCAGTTCTTC. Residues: CASSWIGGLAGGSSYNEQFF.

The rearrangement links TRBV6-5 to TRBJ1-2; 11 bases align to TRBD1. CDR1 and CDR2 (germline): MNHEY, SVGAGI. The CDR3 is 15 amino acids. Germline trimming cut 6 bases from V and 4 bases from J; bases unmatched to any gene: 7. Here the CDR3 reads CASSRDRGVFYGYTF. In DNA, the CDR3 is TGTGCCAGCAGCCGGGACAGGGGGGTTTTCTATGGCTACACCTTC.

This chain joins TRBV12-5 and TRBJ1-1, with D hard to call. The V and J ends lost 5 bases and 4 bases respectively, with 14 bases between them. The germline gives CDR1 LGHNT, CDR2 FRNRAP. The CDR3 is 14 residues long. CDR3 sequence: CASGPGIRATEAFF. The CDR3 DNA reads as TGTGCTAGTGGTCCCGGGATTAGGGCCACTGAAGCTTTCTTT. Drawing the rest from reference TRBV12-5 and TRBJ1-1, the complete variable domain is DARVTQTPRHKVTEMGQEVTMRCQPILGHNTVFWYRQTMMQGLELLAYFRNRAPLDDSGMPKDRFSAEMPDATLATLKIQPSEPRDSAVYFCASGPGIRATEAFFGQGTRLTVV.

The CDR3 sequence is CSVATGTNSYEQYF. The CDR3 DNA sequence: TGCAGCGTTGCTACCGGGACTAATTCCTACGAGCAGTACTTC. The genes are TRBV29-1 and TRBJ2-7; the match to TRBD2 covers 7 bases. The V segment lost 4 bases and the J segment 1 base; nucleotides outside the gene matches: 7. The CDR3 covers 14 residues. The germline gives CDR1 SQVTM, CDR2 ANQGSEA.

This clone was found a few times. The CDR3 loop is CASSQVGGRGGEKLFF. In DNA, the CDR3 is TGCGCCAGCAGCCAAGTGGGGGGCAGGGGCGGTGAAAAACTGTTTTTT. The rearrangement uses TRBV4-1 and TRBJ1-4, with D perhaps matching TRBD1 (6 bases). V shed 1 base and J shed 7 bases, with 16 bases lying between them. The V gene's germline CDR1 is MGHRA and CDR2 YSYEKL. The CDR3 runs 16 residues.

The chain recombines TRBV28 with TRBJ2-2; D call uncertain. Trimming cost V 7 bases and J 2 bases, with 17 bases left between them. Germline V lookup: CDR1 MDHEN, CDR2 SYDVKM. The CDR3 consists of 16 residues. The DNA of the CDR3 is TGTGCCAGCACCAAACTCGGACCGACCAACACCGGGGAGCTGTTTTTT. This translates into CASTKLGPTNTGELFF.

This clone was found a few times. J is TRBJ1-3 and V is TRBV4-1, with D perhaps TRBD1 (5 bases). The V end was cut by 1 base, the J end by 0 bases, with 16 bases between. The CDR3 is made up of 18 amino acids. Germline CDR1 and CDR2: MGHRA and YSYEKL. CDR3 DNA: TGCGCCAGCAGCCAAGGGGGCCGGGGACGGACCTCTGGAAACACCATATATTTT. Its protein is CASSQGGRGRTSGNTIYF.

The CDR3 DNA follows: TGTGCCAGCGGTTGGGAAGGAGACTATGGCTACACCTTC. It encodes CASGWEGDYGYTF. V and J are TRBV6-1 and TRBJ1-2; D gene uncertain. Per the germline V gene, CDR1 is MNHNS and CDR2 is SASEGT. This CDR3 is built from 13 residues. Trimming took 8 bases from V and 3 from J, leaving 13 bases between them.

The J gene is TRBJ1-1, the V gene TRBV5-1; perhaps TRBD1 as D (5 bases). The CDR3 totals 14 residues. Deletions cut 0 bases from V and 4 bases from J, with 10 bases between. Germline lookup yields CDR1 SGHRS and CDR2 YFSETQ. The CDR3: CASSLVGAVTEAFF. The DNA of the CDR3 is TGCGCCAGCAGCTTGGTAGGGGCGGTCACTGAAGCTTTCTTT. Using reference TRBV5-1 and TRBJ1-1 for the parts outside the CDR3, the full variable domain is KAGVTQTPRYLIKTRGQQVTLSCSPISGHRSVSWYQQTPGQGLQFLFEYFSETQRNKGNFPGRFSGRQFSNSRSEMNVSTLELGDSALYLCASSLVGAVTEAFFGQGTRLTVV.